The 7 T cell receptor beta chains in this list originate from one sample, sequenced in a study of blood T cells in healthy people across ages. The authors ran a second PCR of roughly 7 to 11 cycles using a sample-barcoded 5' primer and a J-beta primer mix. TCRdb reanalysed the 5' RACE reads using MiXCR and keeps one entry per CDR3 protein. The top ten clones hold 10% to 15% of a sample with approximately 810,000 distinct CDR3 sequences, approximately 35% of them seen once. The specimen sequenced was blood. The receptors shown here come from a man between 18 and 29 years old in good health.

This CDR3 is CASSLGTGWHF. CDR3 sequence (DNA): TGTGCCAGTAGTTTGGGGACAGGGTGGCATTTT. The rearrangement links TRBV19 to TRBJ1-5; 9 nucleotides line up with TRBD1. The germline V gene encodes CDR1 LNHDA and CDR2 SQIVND (reference sequence). The CDR3 is made up of 11 amino acids. V was pared by 5 bases and J by 15 bases, with 5 bases of the junction left unmatched.

The chain couples TRBV7-3 to TRBJ2-3; D gene uncertain. V gave up 0 bases and J gave up 5 bases, with 12 bases separating them. This CDR3 contains 15 residues. Germline CDR1 is SGHTA and CDR2 is FQGTGA. This CDR3 is CASSLTPVRLDTQYF. For the CDR3, the DNA is TGTGCCAGCAGCTTAACGCCGGTGAGATTAGATACGCAGTATTTT. Together with reference TRBV7-3 and TRBJ2-3, the CDR3 gives the full variable domain: GAGVSQTPSNKVTEKGKYVELRCDPISGHTALYWYRQSLGQGPEFLIYFQGTGAADDSGLPNDRFFAVRPEGSVSTLKIQRTERGDSAVYLCASSLTPVRLDTQYFGPGTRLTVL.

This clonotype was detected a few times. The V call is TRBV12-3 or TRBV12-4, the J call TRBJ2-2; the D is unclear. Trimming removed 5 bases from V and 7 bases from J, with 11 bases in between. The CDR3 totals 13 residues. CDR3: CASSVRVNGELFF. CDR3 nucleotide sequence: TGTGCCAGCAGTGTTAGGGTGAACGGGGAGCTGTTTTTT.

As to this clonotype: A read error may be the cause here, since a much bigger clone is one base away. This chain connects TRBV12-3 or TRBV12-4 to TRBJ2-1; the match to TRBD2 covers 9 bases. The CDR3 runs to 14 residues. Here the CDR3 reads CAISARTSVNEQFF. CDR3 DNA sequence: TGTGCCATCAGTGCCCGGACTAGCGTGAATGAGCAGTTCTTC.

This clonotype was counted between two and nine times. This rearrangement joins TRBV5-1 to TRBJ1-2, with 8 bases lining up with TRBD1. Germline loops: CDR1 SGHRS, CDR2 YFSETQ. The CDR3 sequence is 15 residues long. V trimming: 4 bases; J trimming: 3 bases; junction bases outside the gene matches: 8. The CDR3, as DNA: TGCGCCAGCAGCCATGGGACAGGAGGTGACTATGGCTACACCTTC. It encodes CASSHGTGGDYGYTF.

The chain employs TRBV3-1 and TRBJ2-1; D is unresolved. The germline gives CDR1 LGHDT, CDR2 YNNKEL (reference sequence). The germline V and J ends were trimmed by 6 bases and 4 bases, with 16 bases remaining between them. CDR3 size: 15 residues. CDR3 loop: CASSLDPSPYNEQFF. The CDR3 nucleotides read TGTGCCAGCAGTCTCGATCCCTCGCCATACAATGAGCAGTTCTTC.

This clonotype appeared many times. The chain links TRBV12-3 or TRBV12-4 to TRBJ1-1; a possible D gene is TRBD1 (6 bases). With 6 bases removed from V and 2 bases from J, the gap between germline ends came to 10 bases. The CDR3 spans 13 residues. The CDR3 sequence: CASSPGTNTEAFF. In DNA form, the CDR3 reads TGTGCCAGCAGCCCCGGGACAAACACTGAAGCTTTCTTT.